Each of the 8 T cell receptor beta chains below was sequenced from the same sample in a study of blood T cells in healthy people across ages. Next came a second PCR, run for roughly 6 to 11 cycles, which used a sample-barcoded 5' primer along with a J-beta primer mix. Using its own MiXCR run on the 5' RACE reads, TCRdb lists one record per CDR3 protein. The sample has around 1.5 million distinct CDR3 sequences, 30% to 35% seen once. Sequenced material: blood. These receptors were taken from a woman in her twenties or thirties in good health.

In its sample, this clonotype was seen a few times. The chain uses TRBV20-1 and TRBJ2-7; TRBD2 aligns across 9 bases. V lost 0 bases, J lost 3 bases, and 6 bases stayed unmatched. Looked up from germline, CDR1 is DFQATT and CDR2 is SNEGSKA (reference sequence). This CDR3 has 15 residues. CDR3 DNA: TGCAGTGCTAGAGAGGCGGGAGGGCTATACTACGAGCAGTACTTC. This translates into CSAREAGGLYYEQYF.

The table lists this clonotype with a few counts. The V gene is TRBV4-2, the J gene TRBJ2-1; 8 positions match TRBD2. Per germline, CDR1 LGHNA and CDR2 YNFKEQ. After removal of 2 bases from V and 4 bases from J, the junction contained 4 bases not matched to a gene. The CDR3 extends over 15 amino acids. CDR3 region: CASSQITSGYNEQFF. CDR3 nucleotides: TGTGCCAGCAGCCAAATTACTAGCGGTTACAATGAGCAGTTCTTC.

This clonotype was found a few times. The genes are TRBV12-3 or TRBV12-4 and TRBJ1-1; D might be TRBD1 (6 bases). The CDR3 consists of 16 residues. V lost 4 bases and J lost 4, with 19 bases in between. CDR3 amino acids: CASSSRGREGGTEAFF. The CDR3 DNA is TGTGCCAGCAGTTCCCGGGGCAGGGAAGGGGGCACTGAAGCTTTCTTT.

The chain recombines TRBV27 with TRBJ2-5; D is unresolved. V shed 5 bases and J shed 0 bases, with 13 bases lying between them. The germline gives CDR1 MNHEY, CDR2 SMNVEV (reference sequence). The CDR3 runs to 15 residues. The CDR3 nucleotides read TGTGCCAGCAGTGTCGGACGAGTGTACCAAGAGACCCAGTACTTC. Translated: CASSVGRVYQETQYF.

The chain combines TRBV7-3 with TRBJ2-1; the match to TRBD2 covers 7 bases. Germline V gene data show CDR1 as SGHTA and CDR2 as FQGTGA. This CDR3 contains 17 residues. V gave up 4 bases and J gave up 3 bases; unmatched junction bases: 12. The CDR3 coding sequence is TGTGCCAGCAGCTGGGGGGTGCCGGGAGGATTCTACAATGAGCAGTTCTTC. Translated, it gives CASSWGVPGGFYNEQFF.

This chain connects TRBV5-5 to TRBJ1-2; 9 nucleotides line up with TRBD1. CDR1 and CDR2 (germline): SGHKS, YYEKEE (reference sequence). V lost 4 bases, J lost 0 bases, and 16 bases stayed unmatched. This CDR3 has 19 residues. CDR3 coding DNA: TGTGCCAGCAGCGGACGCACAGGGGGCGAAGTGAAAGCTAACTATGGCTACACCTTC. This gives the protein CASSGRTGGEVKANYGYTF.

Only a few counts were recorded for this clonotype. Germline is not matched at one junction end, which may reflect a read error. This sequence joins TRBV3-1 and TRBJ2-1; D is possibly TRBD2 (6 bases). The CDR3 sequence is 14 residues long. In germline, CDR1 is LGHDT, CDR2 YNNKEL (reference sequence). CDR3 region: CASSHGDSNNEQFF. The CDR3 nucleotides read TGTGCCAGCAGCCATGGGGACTCCAACAATGAGCAGTTCTTC.

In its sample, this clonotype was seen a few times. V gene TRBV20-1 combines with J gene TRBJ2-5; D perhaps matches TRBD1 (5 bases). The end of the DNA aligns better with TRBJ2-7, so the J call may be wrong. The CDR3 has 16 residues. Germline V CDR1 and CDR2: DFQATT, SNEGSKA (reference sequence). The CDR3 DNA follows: TGCAGTGCCAGTGGGGCCCAGAGACCGCGCAGCTACGAGCAGTACTTC. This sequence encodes CSASGAQRPRSYEQYF.